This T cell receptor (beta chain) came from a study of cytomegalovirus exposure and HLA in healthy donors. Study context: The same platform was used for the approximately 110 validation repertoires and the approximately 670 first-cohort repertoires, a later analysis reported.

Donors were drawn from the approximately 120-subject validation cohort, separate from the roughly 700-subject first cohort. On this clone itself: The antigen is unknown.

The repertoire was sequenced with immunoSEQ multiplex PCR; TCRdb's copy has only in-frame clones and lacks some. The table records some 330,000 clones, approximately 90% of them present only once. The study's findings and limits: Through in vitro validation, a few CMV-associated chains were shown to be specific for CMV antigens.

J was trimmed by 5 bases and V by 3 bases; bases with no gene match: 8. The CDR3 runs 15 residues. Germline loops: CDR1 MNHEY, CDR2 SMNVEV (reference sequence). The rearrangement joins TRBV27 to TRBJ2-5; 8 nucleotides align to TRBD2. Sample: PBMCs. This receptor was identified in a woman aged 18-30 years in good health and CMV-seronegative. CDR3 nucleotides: TGTGCCAGCAGTTTGTCAGCGGGAGCACGGGAGACCCAGTACTTC. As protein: CASSLSAGARETQYF.